These T cell receptor beta chains were read from a single sample in a study of blood T cell repertoires in COVID-19. Assay used: immunoSEQ multiplex PCR; TCRdb lists only in-frame clones, some missing. The sample lists under 500,000 clones, nearly 90% seen once, with 1.5% to 2% in the top ten. The sequencing input was PBMCs or T cells enriched from blood (not recorded which). All receptors come from a woman under 30 with acute COVID-19. The CDR3 runs from the conserved cysteine through the conserved F or W. D genes are given only for firm matches.

j_gene,v_gene,d_gene,CDR3nt,CDR3aa
TRBJ1-6,TRBV18,NA,TGTGCCAGCTCACCACGCGGTCGCTCCTATAATTCACCCCTCCACTTT,CASSPRGRSYNSPLHF
TRBJ1-1,TRBV19,NA,TGTGCCAGTTACAGGAGTACTGAAGCTTTCTTT,CASYRSTEAFF
TRBJ1-5,TRBV19,NA,TGTGCCAGTACCCTCAGGGGTAGCAATCAGCCCCAGCATTTT,CASTLRGSNQPQHF
TRBJ1-4,TRBV6-5,TRBD1,TGTGCCAGCAGTTCAGGACAGGGCGGGCATGAAAAACTGTTTTTT,CASSSGQGGHEKLFF
TRBJ1-1,TRBV7-2,TRBD1,TGTGCCAGCAGCTTCCTAGACAGGGTGGGGTCTGAAGCTTTCTTT,CASSFLDRVGSEAFF
TRBJ2-1,TRBV7-9,TRBD2,TGTGCCAGCAGCCCGGCTAACGGGGGGGTTGGTGAGCAGTTCTTC,CASSPANGGVGEQFF
TRBJ1-3,TRBV9,NA,TGTGCCAGCAGCGTAGGCAGGGCCTCAGGAAACACCATATATTTT,CASSVGRASGNTIYF
TRBJ2-7,TRBV7-2,NA,TGTGCCAGCAGCCGGACAATGGGCACCTACGAGCAGTACTTC,CASSRTMGTYEQYF
TRBJ2-3,TRBV28,TRBD2,TGTGCCAGCAGCCAATCAGGCCTGGGGCTAGCGGGAGGCACAGATACGCAGTATTTT,CASSQSGLGLAGGTDTQYF
TRBJ1-4,TRBV15,NA,TGTGCCACCAGCAGAGTAGGGGCCAGAGTAAATGAAAAACTGTTTTTT,CATSRVGARVNEKLFF
TRBJ1-5,TRBV7-2,NA,TGTGCCAGCAGCAACCGACAGAATCAGCCCCAGCATTTT,CASSNRQNQPQHF
TRBJ1-2,TRBV12-3/TRBV12-4,TRBD1,TGTGCCAGCAGTCCGGGACAGAGAGGGGGCTACACCTTC,CASSPGQRGGYTF
TRBJ1-5,TRBV9,NA,TGTGCCAGCAGCCGGGGGAGGGCGGGCAATCAGCCCCAGCATTTT,CASSRGRAGNQPQHF